Listed here is a single T cell receptor beta chain. This clonotype was recorded a few times. This receptor's antigen is unknown. The record has no base qualities; no much larger clone is one base away. Receptors were amplified or captured by PCR. The sequencing machine was an Illumina HiSeq 2500. To normalize quantification of the TCRbeta repertoire, the TCR libraries were built with molecular barcoding that relied on unique molecular identifiers. TCRdb trimmed public reads at Q25 via fastp, called clones via MiXCR and kept in-frame beta chains. Duplicate CDR3 protein sequences are folded into a single record with the most common DNA and genes. For this sample there are 750,000 to 950,000 distinct CDR3 sequences; 16% appear just once. The ten largest clones add up to approximately 5% of the sample. CDR3 length: 14 amino acids, cysteine to phenylalanine. The sequence is cut down to CDR3 DNA, 42 bases in frame from base 1. The V end loses 3 bases and the J end loses 0 bases, and a stretch of 9 bases separates them. CDR1 and CDR2 were assigned from the germline V gene (reference sequence) as DFQATT and SNEGSKA.

In the paper's terms, the treatment or condition label means: allogeneic hematopoietic cell transplantation with graft depleted of TCRalphabeta T cells and CD19 B cells. TCRalphabeta/CD19-depleted allogeneic hematopoietic cell grafts were given to the transplant recipients, all of whom were children. The entry originates in a study of T-cell reconstitution after alpha-beta-depleted transplantation in children (dated by TCRdb to about 2016). With respect to the entire study: T-cell immune reconstitution after TCRalphabeta/CD19-depleted allogeneic hematopoietic cell transplantation in children was quantitatively tracked in the study by means of TCR repertoire profiling.

The paper's findings and limits, for the study overall: The frequencies of hyperexpanded clones fell over the following months, and after one year, T-cell counts and TCRbeta diversity were mostly attributed to newly produced T cells. In some patients, the high TCRbeta diversity seen at day 60 was put down to recipient T cells and intrathymic progenitors that had survived conditioning. The apparently early recovery of alphabetaT-cell counts about two months after transplant reportedly depended on only several hundred rapidly expanded clones that came from non-depleted graft cells.

The rearranged chain carries TRBV20-1 and TRBJ2-1; 5 matching bases give a weak D call of TRBD2. This receptor was taken from a male patient aged 10 to 17 who had a stem cell transplant for acute lymphoblastic leukemia, so the T cells may come from the graft donor. Here the sequenced sample was PBMCs, mostly from graft donor cells, taken 360 days after TCRalphabeta/CD19-depleted stem cell transplant. The base sequence is TGCAGTGCTAGGGACTGGAGCTCCTACAATGAGCAGTTCTTC. Its coded protein is CSARDWSSYNEQFF.